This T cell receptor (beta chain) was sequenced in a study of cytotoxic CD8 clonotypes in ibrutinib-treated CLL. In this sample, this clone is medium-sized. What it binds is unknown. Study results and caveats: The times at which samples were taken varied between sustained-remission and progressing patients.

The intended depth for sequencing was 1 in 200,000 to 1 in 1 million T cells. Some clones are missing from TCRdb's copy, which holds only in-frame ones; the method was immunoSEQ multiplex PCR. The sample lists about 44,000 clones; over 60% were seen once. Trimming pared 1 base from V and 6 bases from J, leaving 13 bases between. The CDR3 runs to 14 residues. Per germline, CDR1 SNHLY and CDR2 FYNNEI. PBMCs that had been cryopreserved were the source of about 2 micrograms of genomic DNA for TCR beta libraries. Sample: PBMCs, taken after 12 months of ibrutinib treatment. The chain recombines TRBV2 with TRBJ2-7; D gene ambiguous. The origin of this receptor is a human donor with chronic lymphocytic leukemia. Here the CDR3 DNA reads TGTGCCAGCAGTGAAGGGACGACACCGGGCGAGCAGTACTTC. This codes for CASSEGTTPGEQYF. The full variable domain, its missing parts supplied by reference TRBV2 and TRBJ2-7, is EPEVTQTPSHQVTQMGQEVILRCVPISNHLYFYWYRQILGQKVEFLVSFYNNEISEKSEIFDDQFSVERPDGSNFTLKIRSTKLEDSAMYFCASSEGTTPGEQYFGPGTRLTVT.